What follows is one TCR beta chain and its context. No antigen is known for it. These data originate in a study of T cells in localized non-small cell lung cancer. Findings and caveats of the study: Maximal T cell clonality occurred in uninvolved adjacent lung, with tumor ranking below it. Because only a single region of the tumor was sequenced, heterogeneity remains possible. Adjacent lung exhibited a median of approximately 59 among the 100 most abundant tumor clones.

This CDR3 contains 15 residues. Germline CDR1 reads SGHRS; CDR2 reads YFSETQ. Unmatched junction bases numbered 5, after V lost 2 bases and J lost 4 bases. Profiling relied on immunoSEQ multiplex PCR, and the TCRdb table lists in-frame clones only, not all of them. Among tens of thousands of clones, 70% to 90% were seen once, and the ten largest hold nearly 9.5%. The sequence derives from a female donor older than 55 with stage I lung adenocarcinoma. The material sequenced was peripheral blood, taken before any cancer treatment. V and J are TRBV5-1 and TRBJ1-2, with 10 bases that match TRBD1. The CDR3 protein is CASSFSGQGPYGYTF. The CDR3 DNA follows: TGCGCCAGCAGCTTTTCGGGACAGGGGCCCTATGGCTACACCTTC.